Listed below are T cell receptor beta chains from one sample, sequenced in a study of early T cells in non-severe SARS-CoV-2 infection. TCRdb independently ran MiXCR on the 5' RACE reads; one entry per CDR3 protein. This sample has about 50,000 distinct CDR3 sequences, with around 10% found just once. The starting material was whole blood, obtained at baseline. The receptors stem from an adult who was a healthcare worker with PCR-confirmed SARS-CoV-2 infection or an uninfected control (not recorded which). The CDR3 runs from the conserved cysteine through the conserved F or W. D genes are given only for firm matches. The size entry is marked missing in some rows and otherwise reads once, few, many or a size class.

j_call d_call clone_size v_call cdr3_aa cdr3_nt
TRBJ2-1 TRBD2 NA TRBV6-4 CASSGLAGGNEQFF TGTGCCAGCAGTGGACTAGCGGGAGGGAATGAGCAGTTCTTC
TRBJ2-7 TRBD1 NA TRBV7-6 CASSPGTGSREQYF TGTGCCAGCAGCCCCGGGACAGGGAGTAGGGAGCAGTACTTC
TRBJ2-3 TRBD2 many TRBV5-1 CASSGAGSTDTQYF TGCGCCAGCAGCGGAGCGGGAAGCACAGATACGCAGTATTTT
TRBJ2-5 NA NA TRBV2 CASRIRAETQYF TGTGCCAGCAGGATTAGGGCAGAGACCCAGTACTTC
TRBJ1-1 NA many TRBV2 CASVGGYSGSNTEAFF TGTGCCAGCGTGGGGGGGTACTCCGGGTCGAACACTGAAGCTTTCTTT
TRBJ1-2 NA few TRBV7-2 CASSLDISNYGYTF TGTGCCAGCAGCTTAGACATTTCTAACTATGGCTACACCTTC
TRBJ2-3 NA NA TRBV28 CASSESASTDTQYF TGTGCCAGCAGCGAGAGCGCTAGCACAGATACGCAGTATTTT
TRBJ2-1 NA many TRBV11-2 CASSGRTGYNEQFF TGTGCCAGCAGCGGAAGGACCGGGTACAATGAGCAGTTCTTC
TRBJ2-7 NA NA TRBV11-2 CASSLGNIMAEQYF TGTGCCAGCAGCTTGGGAAACATAATGGCCGAGCAGTACTTC
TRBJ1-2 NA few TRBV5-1 CASSEQNYGYTF TGCGCCAGCTCCGAACAGAACTATGGCTACACCTTC
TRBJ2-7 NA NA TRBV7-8 CASSLVRWGGVEQYF TGTGCCAGCAGCTTAGTACGTTGGGGAGGCGTCGAGCAGTACTTC
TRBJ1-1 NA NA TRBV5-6 CASSLMLNTEAFF TGTGCCAGCAGCTTAATGCTCAACACTGAAGCTTTCTTT
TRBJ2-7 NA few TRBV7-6 CASSPGGAYEQYF TGTGCCAGCAGCCCAGGGGGGGCCTACGAGCAGTACTTC
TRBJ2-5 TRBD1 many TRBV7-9 CASSLAQGWQTQYF TGTGCCAGCAGCTTAGCACAGGGGTGGCAGACCCAGTACTTC
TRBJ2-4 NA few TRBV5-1 CASSFQSGARVNIQYF TGCGCCAGCAGCTTTCAATCGGGGGCGCGCGTAAACATTCAGTACTTC
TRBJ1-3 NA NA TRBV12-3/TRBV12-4 CASSFRGYGNTIYF TGTGCCAGCAGTTTTCGGGGGTACGGAAACACCATATATTTT
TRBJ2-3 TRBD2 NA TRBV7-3 CASSSTSGTTDTQYF TGTGCCAGCAGCTCAACTAGCGGAACCACAGATACGCAGTATTTT
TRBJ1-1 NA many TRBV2 CASSEALGGTEAFF TGTGCCAGCAGTGAAGCGCTAGGGGGCACTGAAGCTTTCTTT
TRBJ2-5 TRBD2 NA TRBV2 CASSDRGGYEETQYF TGTGCCAGCAGTGATCGGGGGGGTTACGAAGAGACCCAGTACTTC
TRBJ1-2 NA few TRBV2 CATSVGNLNYGYTF TGTGCCACGAGTGTGGGGAATCTTAACTATGGCTACACCTTC
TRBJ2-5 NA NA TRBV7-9 CASSPPGRIQETQYF TGTGCCAGCAGTCCCCCGGGACGTATTCAAGAGACCCAGTACTTC
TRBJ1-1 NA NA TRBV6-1 CASRPGMEAEAFF TGTGCCAGCAGGCCAGGTATGGAGGCTGAAGCTTTCTTT
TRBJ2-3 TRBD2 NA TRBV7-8 CASSLGSGGQTDTQYF TGTGCCAGCAGCTTAGGCTCGGGGGGGCAGACAGATACGCAGTATTTT
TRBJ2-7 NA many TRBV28 CASSLGTYEQYF TGTGCCAGCAGTTTAGGGACCTACGAGCAGTACTTC
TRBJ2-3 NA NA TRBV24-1 CATGGDTDTQYF TGTGCCACCGGGGGTGACACAGATACGCAGTATTTT
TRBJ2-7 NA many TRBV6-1 CASRTENQGHEQYF TGTGCCAGCAGAACCGAAAACCAGGGGCACGAGCAGTACTTC
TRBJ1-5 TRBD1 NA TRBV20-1 CSAGQGATQPQHF TGCAGTGCGGGACAGGGCGCTACTCAGCCCCAGCATTTT
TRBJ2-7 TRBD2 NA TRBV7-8 CASSLGIAGPAYEQYF TGTGCCAGCAGCTTAGGCATAGCGGGGCCCGCCTACGAGCAGTACTTC
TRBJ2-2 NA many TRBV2 CASSDRGRGTGELFF TGTGCCAGCAGTGACCGGGGGCGGGGCACCGGGGAGCTGTTTTTT
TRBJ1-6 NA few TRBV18 CASSPQAGRDNSPLHF TGTGCCAGCTCACCTCAGGCAGGGCGCGATAATTCACCCCTCCACTTT
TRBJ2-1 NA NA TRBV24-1 CATSDLALVGNEQFF TGTGCCACCAGTGATTTGGCGCTAGTGGGCAATGAGCAGTTCTTC
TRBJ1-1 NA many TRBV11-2 CASSLGGVNTEAFF TGTGCCAGCAGCTTAGGGGGCGTGAACACTGAAGCTTTCTTT
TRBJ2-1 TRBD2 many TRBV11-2 CASSSTSGVLDEQFF TGTGCCAGCAGCTCGACTAGCGGGGTTCTCGATGAGCAGTTCTTC
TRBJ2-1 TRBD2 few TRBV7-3 CASSSQGLATGEQFF TGTGCCAGCAGCTCACAAGGACTAGCCACTGGTGAGCAGTTCTTC
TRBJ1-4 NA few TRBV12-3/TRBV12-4 CASSPTPLGEKLFF TGTGCCAGCAGTCCGACACCCCTCGGGGAAAAACTGTTTTTT
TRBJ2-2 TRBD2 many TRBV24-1 CATSDPRGGPGELFF TGTGCCACCAGTGATCCCCGGGGGGGCCCCGGGGAGCTGTTTTTT
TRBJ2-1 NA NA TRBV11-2 CASSLPPTPPNEQFF TGTGCCAGCAGCTTGCCCCCTACCCCCCCCAATGAGCAGTTCTTC
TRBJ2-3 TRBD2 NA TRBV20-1 CSAKERRGADTQYF TGCAGTGCCAAAGAGCGTCGGGGGGCAGATACGCAGTATTTT
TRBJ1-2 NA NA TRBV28 CASTLGLWDGYTF TGTGCCAGCACCTTGGGTCTTTGGGATGGCTACACCTTC
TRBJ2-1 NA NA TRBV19 CATQTWGGSYNEQFF TGTGCCACCCAAACCTGGGGCGGCTCCTACAATGAGCAGTTCTTC
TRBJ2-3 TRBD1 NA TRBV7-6 CASSLTEVQRQGRRTDTQYF TGTGCCAGCAGCTTAACGGAGGTCCAGAGACAGGGGAGGAGGACAGATACGCAGTATTTT
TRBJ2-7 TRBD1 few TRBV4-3 CASSRGTGGSYEQYF TGCGCCAGCAGCCGAGGGACAGGGGGCTCCTACGAGCAGTACTTC
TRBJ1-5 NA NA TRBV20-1 CSARAYWNQPQHF TGCAGTGCTAGAGCCTATTGGAATCAGCCCCAGCATTTT
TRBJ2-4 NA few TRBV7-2 CASSLGLRGRAHF TGTGCCAGCAGCTTAGGTCTGCGGGGGCGCGCCCACTTC
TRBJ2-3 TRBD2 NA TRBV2 CASSVSGRADTQYF TGTGCCAGCAGTGTGAGCGGGAGGGCAGATACGCAGTATTTT